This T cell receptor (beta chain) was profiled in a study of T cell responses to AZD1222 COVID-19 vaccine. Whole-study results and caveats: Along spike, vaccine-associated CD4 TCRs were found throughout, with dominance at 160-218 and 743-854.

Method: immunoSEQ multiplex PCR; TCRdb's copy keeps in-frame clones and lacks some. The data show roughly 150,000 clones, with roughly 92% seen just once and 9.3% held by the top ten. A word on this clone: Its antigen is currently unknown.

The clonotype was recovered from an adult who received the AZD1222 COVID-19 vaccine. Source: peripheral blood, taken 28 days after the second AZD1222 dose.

The CDR3 region has the DNA TGTGCCAGCACAATGGGGCGAGGAACTGAAGCTTTCTTT. Translation gives CASTMGRGTEAFF. V gene TRBV2 combines with J gene TRBJ1-1, with D perhaps matching TRBD1 (5 bases). The CDR3 is 13 residues long. Germline CDR1 and CDR2: SNHLY and FYNNEI. Trimming cost V 7 bases and J 5 bases, with 14 bases left between them. Full variable domain (rest looked up from reference TRBV2 and TRBJ1-1): EPEVTQTPSHQVTQMGQEVILRCVPISNHLYFYWYRQILGQKVEFLVSFYNNEISEKSEIFDDQFSVERPDGSNFTLKIRSTKLEDSAMYFCASTMGRGTEAFFGQGTRLTVV.